The clone carrying this T cell receptor beta chain was found a few times. This record belongs to a study of identical twins. The CDR3 loop spans 15 amino acids. The ends were cut back, 2 bases at V and 2 bases at J, with 13 bases in the middle. Germline V gene sequence: CDR1 MNHEY, CDR2 SVGEGT. TCRdb reanalysed the 5' RACE reads using MiXCR and keeps one entry per CDR3 protein. The sample comprises approximately 300,000 distinct CDR3 sequences, 8% to 9.5% of which are singletons, and 6% to 8.5% rests with the top ten. These data are also associated with another study on yellow fever vaccine responses in identical twins.

The rearrangement joins TRBV6-2 or TRBV6-3 to TRBJ2-7; D not resolved. This clonotype originated in a woman aged 18-29 years in good health. The sequencing sample was made of CD8+ T cells sorted from blood. The CDR3 sequence is CASSYVTWNPYEQYF. The CDR3 DNA reads as TGTGCCAGCAGTTACGTCACATGGAACCCCTACGAGCAGTACTTC.